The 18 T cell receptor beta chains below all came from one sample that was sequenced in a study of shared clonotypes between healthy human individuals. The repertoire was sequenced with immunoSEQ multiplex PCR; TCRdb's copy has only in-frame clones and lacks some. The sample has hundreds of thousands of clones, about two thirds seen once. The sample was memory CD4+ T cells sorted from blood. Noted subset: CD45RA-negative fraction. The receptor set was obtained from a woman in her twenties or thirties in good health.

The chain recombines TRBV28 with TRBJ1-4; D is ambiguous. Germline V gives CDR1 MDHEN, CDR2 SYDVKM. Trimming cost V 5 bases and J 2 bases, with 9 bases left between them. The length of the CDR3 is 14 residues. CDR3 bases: TGTGCCAGCAGTGAGGGAGGTACTAATGAAAAACTGTTTTTT. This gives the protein CASSEGGTNEKLFF.

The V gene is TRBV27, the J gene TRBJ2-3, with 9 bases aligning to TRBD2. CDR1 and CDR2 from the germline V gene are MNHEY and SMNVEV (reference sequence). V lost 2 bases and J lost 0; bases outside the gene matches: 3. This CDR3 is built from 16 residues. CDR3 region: CASSLGGRASTDTQYF. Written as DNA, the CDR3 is TGTGCCAGCAGTTTAGGCGGGAGGGCTAGCACAGATACGCAGTATTTT.

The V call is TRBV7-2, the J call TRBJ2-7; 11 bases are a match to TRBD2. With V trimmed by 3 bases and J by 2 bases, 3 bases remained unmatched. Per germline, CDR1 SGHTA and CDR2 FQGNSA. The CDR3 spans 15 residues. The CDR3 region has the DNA TGTGCCAGCAGCTTCGGGACTAGCGGCCCCTACGAGCAGTACTTC. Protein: CASSFGTSGPYEQYF.

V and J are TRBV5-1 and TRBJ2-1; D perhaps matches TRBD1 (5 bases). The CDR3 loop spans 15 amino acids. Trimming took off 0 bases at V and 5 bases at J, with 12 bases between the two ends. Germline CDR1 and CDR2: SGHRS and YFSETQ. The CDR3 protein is CASSLGQGVNNEQFF. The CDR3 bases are TGCGCCAGCAGCTTGGGGCAGGGCGTCAACAATGAGCAGTTCTTC.

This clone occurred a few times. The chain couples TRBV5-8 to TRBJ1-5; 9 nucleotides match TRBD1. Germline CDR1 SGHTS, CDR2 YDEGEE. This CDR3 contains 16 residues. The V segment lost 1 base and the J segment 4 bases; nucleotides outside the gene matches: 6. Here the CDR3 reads CASSLSTGGRNQPQHF. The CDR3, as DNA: TGTGCCAGCAGCTTGAGCACAGGGGGCAGAAATCAGCCCCAGCATTTT.

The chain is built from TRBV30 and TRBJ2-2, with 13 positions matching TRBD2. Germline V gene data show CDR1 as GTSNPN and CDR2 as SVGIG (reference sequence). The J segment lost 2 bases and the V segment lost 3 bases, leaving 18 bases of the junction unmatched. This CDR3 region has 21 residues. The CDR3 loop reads CAWRPKGTSGTPPRNTGELFF. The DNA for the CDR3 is TGTGCCTGGAGACCTAAAGGGACTAGCGGGACACCGCCCAGAAACACCGGGGAGCTGTTTTTT.

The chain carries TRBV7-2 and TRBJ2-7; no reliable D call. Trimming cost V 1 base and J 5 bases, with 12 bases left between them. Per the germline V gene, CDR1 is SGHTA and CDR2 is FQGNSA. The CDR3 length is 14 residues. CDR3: CASSLVLASNEQYF. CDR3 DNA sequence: TGTGCCAGCAGCTTAGTTTTAGCTTCTAACGAGCAGTACTTC.

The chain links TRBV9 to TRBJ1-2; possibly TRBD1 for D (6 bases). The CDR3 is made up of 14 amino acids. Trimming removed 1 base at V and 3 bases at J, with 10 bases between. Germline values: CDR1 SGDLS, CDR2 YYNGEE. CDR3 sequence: CASSVFSGDYGYTF. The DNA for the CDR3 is TGTGCCAGCAGCGTATTTTCAGGGGACTATGGCTACACCTTC.

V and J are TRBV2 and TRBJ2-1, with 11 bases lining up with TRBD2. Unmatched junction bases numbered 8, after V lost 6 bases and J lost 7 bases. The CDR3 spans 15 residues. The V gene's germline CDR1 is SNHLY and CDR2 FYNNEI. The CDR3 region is CASRKLAGAFNEQFF. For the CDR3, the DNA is TGTGCCAGCAGAAAACTAGCGGGAGCCTTTAATGAGCAGTTCTTC.

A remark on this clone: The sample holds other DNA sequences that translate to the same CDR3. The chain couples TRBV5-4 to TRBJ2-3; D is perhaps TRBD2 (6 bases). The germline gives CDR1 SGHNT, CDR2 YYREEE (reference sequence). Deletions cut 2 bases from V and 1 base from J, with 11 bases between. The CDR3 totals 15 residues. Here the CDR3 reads CASSLPGAGTDTQYF. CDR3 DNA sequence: TGTGCCAGCAGCTTACCGGGAGCGGGCACAGATACGCAGTATTTT.

This CDR3 reads CASSTTQENEVTGANVLTF. The CDR3 nucleotides read TGTGCCAGTAGTACTACTCAGGAAAACGAAGTGACTGGGGCCAACGTCCTGACTTTC. The chain employs TRBV19 and TRBJ2-6; D gene unclear. There are 19 residues in the CDR3. V lost 4 bases and J 2 bases, leaving 21 bases between the germline ends. Per germline, CDR1 LNHDA and CDR2 SQIVND (reference sequence).

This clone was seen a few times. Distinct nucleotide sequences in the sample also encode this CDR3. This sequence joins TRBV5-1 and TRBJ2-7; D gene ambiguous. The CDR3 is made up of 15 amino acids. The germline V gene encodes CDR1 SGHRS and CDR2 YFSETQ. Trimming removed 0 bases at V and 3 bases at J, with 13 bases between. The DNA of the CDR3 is TGCGCCAGCAGCTTGGCCGTTTCGTCAGGCTACGAGCAGTACTTC. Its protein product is CASSLAVSSGYEQYF.

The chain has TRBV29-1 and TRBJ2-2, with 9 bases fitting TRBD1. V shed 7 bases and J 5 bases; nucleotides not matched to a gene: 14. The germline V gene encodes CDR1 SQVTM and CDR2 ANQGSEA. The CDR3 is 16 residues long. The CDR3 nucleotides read TGCAGCGCCCGGACCCTGAGACAGGGGGTTACCGGGGAGCTGTTTTTT. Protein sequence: CSARTLRQGVTGELFF.

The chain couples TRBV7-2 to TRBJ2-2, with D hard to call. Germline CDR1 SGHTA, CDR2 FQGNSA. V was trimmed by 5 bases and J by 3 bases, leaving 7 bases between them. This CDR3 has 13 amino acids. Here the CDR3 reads CASSPDHTGELFF. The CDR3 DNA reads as TGTGCCAGCAGCCCAGACCACACCGGGGAGCTGTTTTTT.

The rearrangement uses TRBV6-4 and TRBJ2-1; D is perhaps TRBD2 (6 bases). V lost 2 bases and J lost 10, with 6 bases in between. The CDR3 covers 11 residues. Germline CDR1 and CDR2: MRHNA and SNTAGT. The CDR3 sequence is CASSDGGEQFF. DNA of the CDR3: TGTGCCAGCAGTGACGGAGGGGAGCAGTTCTTC.

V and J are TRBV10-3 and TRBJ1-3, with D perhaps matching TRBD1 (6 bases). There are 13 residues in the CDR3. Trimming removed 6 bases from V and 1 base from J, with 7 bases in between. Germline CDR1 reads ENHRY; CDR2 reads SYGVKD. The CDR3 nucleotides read TGTGCCATCAGGGACAGTTCTGGAAACACCATATATTTT. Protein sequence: CAIRDSSGNTIYF.

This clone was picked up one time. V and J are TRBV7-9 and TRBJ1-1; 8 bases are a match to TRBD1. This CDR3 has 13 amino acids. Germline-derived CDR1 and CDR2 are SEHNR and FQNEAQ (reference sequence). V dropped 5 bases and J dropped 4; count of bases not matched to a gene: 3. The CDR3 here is CASSPTGATEAFF. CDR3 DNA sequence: TGTGCCAGCAGCCCGACAGGGGCCACTGAAGCTTTCTTT. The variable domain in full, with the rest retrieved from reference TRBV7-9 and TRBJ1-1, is DTGVSQNPRHKITKRGQNVTFRCDPISEHNRLYWYRQTLGQGPEFLTYFQNEAQLEKSRLLSDRFSAERPKGSFSTLEIQRTEQGDSAMYLCASSPTGATEAFFGQGTRLTVV.

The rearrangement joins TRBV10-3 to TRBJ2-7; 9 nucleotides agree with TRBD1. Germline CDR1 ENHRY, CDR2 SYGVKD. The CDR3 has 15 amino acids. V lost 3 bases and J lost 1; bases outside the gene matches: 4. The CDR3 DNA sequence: TGTGCCATCAGTGACTCCGACAGGGGGTCCTACGAGCAGTACTTC. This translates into CAISDSDRGSYEQYF.